The rows below give T cell receptor beta chains drawn from one sample of a study of blood T cell repertoires in COVID-19. Sequencing used immunoSEQ multiplex PCR; TCRdb keeps in-frame clones, though not all of them. Among more than 300,000 clones listed, about 90% were seen once. Sequencing was performed on peripheral blood. These TCRs come from a woman aged 30 to 39 with COVID-19, enrolled during active disease. The CDR3 runs from the conserved cysteine through the conserved F or W. Fields, in order: CDR3 length, D gene, V gene, J gene, clone size, CDR3 DNA, CDR3 protein. D genes are given only for firm matches. Size tells how often a clone was seen (once, few, many) or the class of an expanded clone, and some rows leave it out.

16,.,TRBV27,TRBJ2-3,.,TGTGCCAGCAGTTCCACCGGGATACTAAAAACAGATACGCAGTATTTT,CASSSTGILKTDTQYF
15,.,TRBV5-6,TRBJ1-4,.,TGTGCCAGCAGCTTGGGACAGGCTGGGGGTGAAAAACTGTTTTTT,CASSLGQAGGEKLFF
15,.,TRBV20-1,TRBJ1-5,few,TGCAGTGCTAGTGTGTTGGTAAGCGGCAATCAGCCCCAGCATTTT,CSASVLVSGNQPQHF
19,TRBD2,TRBV4-1,TRBJ2-5,.,TGCGCCAGCAGCCAAGATCGGCGGAGACTAGCGGGAGGCGGGAAGACCCAGTACTTC,CASSQDRRRLAGGGKTQYF
18,.,TRBV21-1,TRBJ2-6,.,TGTGCCAGCAGCAACGCCGAGGGAGGGGGATCTGGGGCCAACGTCCTGACTTTC,CASSNAEGGGSGANVLTF
12,.,TRBV5-6,TRBJ1-2,.,TGTGCCAGCAGCTTGGGACATGACGGCTACACCTTC,CASSLGHDGYTF
14,TRBD2,TRBV19,TRBJ2-7,.,TGTGCCAGTAGTATATGGGGGGGTCCCTACGAGCAGTACTTC,CASSIWGGPYEQYF
15,.,TRBV20-1,TRBJ2-6,few,TGCAGTGCTAGTAAGCCCGGGGCTGGGGCCAACGTCCTGACTTTC,CSASKPGAGANVLTF
16,TRBD2,TRBV7-9,TRBJ2-7,.,TGTGCCAGCAGCCTCTTCGGCGGGAGGCGCCCCTACGAGCAGTACTTC,CASSLFGGRRPYEQYF
14,.,TRBV5-1,TRBJ2-2,few,TGCGCCAGCAGCTTCTGGCCAATCACCGGGGAGCTGTTTTTT,CASSFWPITGELFF
14,TRBD2,TRBV11-3,TRBJ2-7,.,TGTGCCAGCAGTCCAGGCGGGAGCTCCTACGAGCAGTACTTC,CASSPGGSSYEQYF
13,TRBD1,TRBV25-1,TRBJ1-1,.,TGTGCCAGCTCCAGACAGGGGAACACTGAAGCTTTCTTT,CASSRQGNTEAFF
15,TRBD2,TRBV18,TRBJ2-1,.,TGTGCCAGCTCGCCAATAGCGGGAGCTTACAATGAGCAGTTCTTC,CASSPIAGAYNEQFF
15,TRBD1,TRBV28,TRBJ2-4,.,TGTGCCAGCTGCTACTCCGGGACAGGAGGGAACATTCAGTACTTC,CASCYSGTGGNIQYF
13,TRBD1,TRBV2,TRBJ2-5,.,TGTGCCAGCAGGGGGACAGGAAGGGAGACCCAGTACTTC,CASRGTGRETQYF
15,.,TRBV10-2,TRBJ2-2,.,TGCGCCAGCAGTGCCCAGGACAGTATGGGCGGGGAGCTGTTTTTT,CASSAQDSMGGELFF
18,TRBD1,TRBV19,TRBJ2-1,.,TGTGCCAGTAGTATAGATCGCCGGGACAGCTTACCCGACAATGAGCAGTTCTTC,CASSIDRRDSLPDNEQFF
16,TRBD2,TRBV2,TRBJ2-1,.,TGTGCCAGCAGTGAGCCGGGACTAGCGGGAGGGAATGAGCAGTTCTTC,CASSEPGLAGGNEQFF
13,.,TRBV28,TRBJ1-1,.,TGTGCCAGCAGACCTCAGGGAATCACTGAAGCTTTCTTT,CASRPQGITEAFF
13,.,TRBV30,TRBJ1-1,.,TGTGCCTGGAGTGATCAGGGAACGAGTGAAGCTTTCTTT,CAWSDQGTSEAFF
17,TRBD2,TRBV27,TRBJ2-4,.,TGTGCCAGCAGTCCCCTGACTAGCGTCTCAGCCAAAAACATTCAGTACTTC,CASSPLTSVSAKNIQYF
18,TRBD2,TRBV4-1,TRBJ2-1,.,TGCGCCAGCAGCCAAAGACTAGCGGGAGAAATTTCCTACAATGAGCAGTTCTTC,CASSQRLAGEISYNEQFF
15,TRBD1,TRBV11-2,TRBJ1-2,.,TGTGCCAGCAGTTATTGGGACAGGGCTAACTATGGCTACACCTTC,CASSYWDRANYGYTF
12,.,TRBV6-4,TRBJ1-5,.,TGTGCCAGCAGTGACGGAATTGAGGCCCAGCATTTT,CASSDGIEAQHF
13,.,TRBV3-1/TRBV3-2,TRBJ1-6,.,TGTGCCAGCCGAAGGGGGTATGGTTCACCCCTCCACTTT,CASRRGYGSPLHF
13,.,TRBV6-5,TRBJ2-7,.,TGTGCCAGCAGTTACCAGGGCTCCTACGAGCAGTACTTC,CASSYQGSYEQYF
12,.,TRBV6-4,TRBJ2-2,.,TGTGCCAGCATAGGGGAAAACGGGGAGCTGTTTTTT,CASIGENGELFF
16,TRBD2,TRBV30,TRBJ2-3,.,TGTGCCTGGAGACCCCCCGGGACTAGACTTCCAGATACGCAGTATTTT,CAWRPPGTRLPDTQYF
17,.,TRBV7-9,TRBJ2-7,.,TGTGCCAGCAGCTTAGGATTTGGACTCACTTCATTCTACGAGCAGTACTTC,CASSLGFGLTSFYEQYF
13,.,TRBV12-3/TRBV12-4,TRBJ1-2,.,TGTGCCAGCAGTTTTTCAGCTAACTATGGCTACACCTTC,CASSFSANYGYTF
13,.,TRBV29-1,TRBJ2-7,once,TGCAGCGCAAGCCCGGGGAGCTCCTACGAGCAGTACTTC,CSASPGSSYEQYF
14,.,TRBV19,TRBJ2-5,.,TGTGCCAGTAGTATACGCCAATCAGGAGAGACCCAGTACTTC,CASSIRQSGETQYF
15,.,TRBV30,TRBJ2-3,once,TGTGCCTGGAGTGCGACTGGGGCTAGCACAGATACGCAGTATTTT,CAWSATGASTDTQYF
13,TRBD2,TRBV6-6,TRBJ2-7,.,TGTGCCAGCAGAAGGGAGGGGAGCAACGAGCAGTACTTC,CASRREGSNEQYF
14,TRBD1,TRBV7-9,TRBJ1-1,.,TGTGCCAGCAGCCCGGGACAGATGAACACTGAAGCTTTCTTT,CASSPGQMNTEAFF
14,.,TRBV10-2,TRBJ2-7,once,TGCGCCAGCAGTGAGTCCCCGGGTGTGTACGAGCAGTACTTC,CASSESPGVYEQYF
15,.,TRBV3-1/TRBV3-2,TRBJ2-2,once,TGTGCCAGCAGCCGCCTTCCCCTTAGCACCGGGGAGCTGTTTTTT,CASSRLPLSTGELFF
15,TRBD2,TRBV2,TRBJ2-3,.,TGTGCCAGCAGTGGGGGACTAGCCTTCACAGATACGCAGTATTTT,CASSGGLAFTDTQYF
13,.,TRBV19,TRBJ2-5,.,TGTGCCAGTAGTTCGACAGGTCAAGAGACCCAGTACTTC,CASSSTGQETQYF
13,TRBD1,TRBV10-3,TRBJ2-1,.,TGTGCCATCAGTGAACAGGGGTACAATGAGCAGTTCTTC,CAISEQGYNEQFF
18,TRBD1,TRBV29-1,TRBJ1-2,.,TGCAGCGTTGAAGAGGGGTGGACAGGGGAGATAAGGCCTTATGGCTACACCTTC,CSVEEGWTGEIRPYGYTF
15,.,TRBV4-3,TRBJ2-6,.,TGCGCCAGCAGCCAAGACAGCTCTGGGGCCAACGTCCTGACTTTC,CASSQDSSGANVLTF